This record concerns one TCR beta chain sequence. TCRdb reanalysed the 5' RACE reads using MiXCR and keeps one entry per CDR3 protein. The sample has fewer than 55,000 distinct CDR3 sequences; more than 20% are singletons. Cells sorted as Tregs were CD4+, CD25+ and CD127-/low. The sample consisted of Tregs sorted from a lymph node. The clonotype was recovered from a female donor with breast cancer.

The CDR3 DNA reads TGTGCCAGCAGTTTAGAGACGGCTTCGTTCACCGGGGAGCTGTTTTTT. It is translated as CASSLETASFTGELFF. The chain uses TRBV28 and TRBJ2-2, with D unresolved. V gave up 2 bases and J gave up 4 bases, with 14 bases separating them. The germline V gene has CDR1 MDHEN and CDR2 SYDVKM. CDR3 length equals 16 residues.